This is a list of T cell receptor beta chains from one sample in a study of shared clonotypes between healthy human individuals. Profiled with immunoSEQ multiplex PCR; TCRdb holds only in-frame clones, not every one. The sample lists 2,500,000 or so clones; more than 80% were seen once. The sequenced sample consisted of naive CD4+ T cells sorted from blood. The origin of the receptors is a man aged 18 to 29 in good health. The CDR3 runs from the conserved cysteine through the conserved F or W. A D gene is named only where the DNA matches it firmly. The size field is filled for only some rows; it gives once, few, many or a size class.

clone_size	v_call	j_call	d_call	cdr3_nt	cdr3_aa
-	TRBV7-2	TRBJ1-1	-	TGTGCCAGCAGCGCAGACAACGCTGAAGCTTTCTTT	CASSADNAEAFF
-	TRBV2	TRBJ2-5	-	TGTGCCAGGGGGGCGGGGCTCCAAGAGACCCAGTACTTC	CARGAGLQETQYF
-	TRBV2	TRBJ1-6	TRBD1	TGTGCCAGCAGTGGACAGGGGTATTCACCCCTCCACTTT	CASSGQGYSPLHF
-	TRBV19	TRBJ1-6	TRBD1	TGTGCCAGCACCGGGACAGCGAATTCACCCCTCCACTTT	CASTGTANSPLHF
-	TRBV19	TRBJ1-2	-	TGTGCCAGTAGGGAGACAGGAAGAGCTTATGGCTACACCTTC	CASRETGRAYGYTF
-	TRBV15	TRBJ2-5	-	TGTGCCACCAGCAGTTGGGCAGCAGGGGAGACCCAGTACTTC	CATSSWAAGETQYF
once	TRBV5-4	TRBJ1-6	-	TGTGCCAGCAGCTTGGACAGGGCTAATTCACCCCTCCACTTT	CASSLDRANSPLHF
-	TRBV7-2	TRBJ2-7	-	TGTGCCAGCAGCCTACAGACAGGCTACTACGAGCAGTACTTC	CASSLQTGYYEQYF
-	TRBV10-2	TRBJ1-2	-	TGCGCCAGCAGTACCGGGGCGAGAATCCGGGATGGCTACACCTTC	CASSTGARIRDGYTF
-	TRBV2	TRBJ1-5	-	TGTGCCAGCAGCGCTGGGGTTCAGCCCCAGCATTTT	CASSAGVQPQHF
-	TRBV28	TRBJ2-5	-	TGTGCCAGCAGTTCGTACAGGGAAGAGACCCAGTACTTC	CASSSYREETQYF
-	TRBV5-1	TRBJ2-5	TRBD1	TGCGCCAGCTCCTTACAGGGGGAGACCCAGTACTTC	CASSLQGETQYF
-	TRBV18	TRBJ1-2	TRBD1	TGTGCCAGCTCAACTGGACAGGGGACTAACTATGGCTACACCTTC	CASSTGQGTNYGYTF
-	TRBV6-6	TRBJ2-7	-	TGTGCCAGCAGTTATACAGGCGACTACGAGCAGTACTTC	CASSYTGDYEQYF
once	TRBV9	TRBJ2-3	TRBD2	TGTGCCAGCAGCCCCCAACTAGCGGGAGTAGCAGATACGCAGTATTTT	CASSPQLAGVADTQYF
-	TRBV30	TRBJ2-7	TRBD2	TGTGCCTGGGGGAGGGGCATTTCCTCCTACGAGCAGTACTTC	CAWGRGISSYEQYF
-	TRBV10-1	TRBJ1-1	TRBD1	TGCGCCAGCAGTCCGGGACAGGAGAACACTGAAGCTTTCTTT	CASSPGQENTEAFF
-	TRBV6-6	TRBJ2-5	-	TGTGCCAGCAGTGCTAGGGAGACCCAGTACTTC	CASSARETQYF
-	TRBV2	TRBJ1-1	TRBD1	TGTGCCAGCAGTGAAACAGGGGGCTGGTCTGAAGCTTTCTTT	CASSETGGWSEAFF
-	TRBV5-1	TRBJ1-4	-	TGCGCCAGCAGCCACTCGAAGGGGACTAATGAAAAACTGTTTTTT	CASSHSKGTNEKLFF
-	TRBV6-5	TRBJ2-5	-	TGTGCCAGCAGTTCTCGGACTCCCGGAAAAGAGACCCAGTACTTC	CASSSRTPGKETQYF
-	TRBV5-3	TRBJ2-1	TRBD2	TGTGCCAGAAGTCATATAACCAGCGGGAGTCTCGATGAGCAGTTCTTC	CARSHITSGSLDEQFF
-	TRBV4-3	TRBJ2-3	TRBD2	TGCGCCAGCAGCCACACCAGCGGGAGTGCAGATACGCAGTATTTT	CASSHTSGSADTQYF
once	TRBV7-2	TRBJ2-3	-	TGTGCCAGCAGCTTAGAAGGTAGGGCGCAGTATTTT	CASSLEGRAQYF
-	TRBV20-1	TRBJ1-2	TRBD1	TGCAGGTCAGACAGGGGGGATGGCTACACCTTC	CRSDRGDGYTF
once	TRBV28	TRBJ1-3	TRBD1	TGTGCCAGCAACGATAGGACAGGGATATCCTCTGGAAACACCATATATTTT	CASNDRTGISSGNTIYF
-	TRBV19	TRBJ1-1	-	TGTGCCAGTAGTATAGGTTACTTCACTGAAGCTTTCTTT	CASSIGYFTEAFF
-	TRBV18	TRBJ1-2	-	TGTGCCAGCTCACCACCTATGCCGAGGGGGTACGATGGCTACACCTTC	CASSPPMPRGYDGYTF
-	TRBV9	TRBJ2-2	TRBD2	TGTGCCAGCAGCGCAGGTCGGGGACTAGCGGGGGGAATCAACACCGGGGAGCTGTTTTTT	CASSAGRGLAGGINTGELFF
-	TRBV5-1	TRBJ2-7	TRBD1	TGCGCCAGCGCTCTTTCGACAGGGGGCTCCTACGAGCAGTACTTC	CASALSTGGSYEQYF
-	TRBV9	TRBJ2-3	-	TGTGCCAGCGGGGCAGCTCTCCTAACTAGCACAGATACGCAGTATTTT	CASGAALLTSTDTQYF
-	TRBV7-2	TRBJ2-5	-	TGTGCCAGCAGCTCAAAACGACAGCTTAAAGAGACCCAGTACTTC	CASSSKRQLKETQYF
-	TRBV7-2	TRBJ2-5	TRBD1	TGTGCCAGCAGCTCCCGACAGGGTGCATTAGAGACCCAGTACTTC	CASSSRQGALETQYF
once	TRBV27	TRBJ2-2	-	TGTGCCAGCAGTTTAACCGGGGGGCGTTTCACCGGGGAGCTGTTTTTT	CASSLTGGRFTGELFF
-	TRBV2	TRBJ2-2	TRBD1	TGTGCCAGCAGCAACAGGGGGCAGGGCACCGGGGAGCTGTTTTTT	CASSNRGQGTGELFF
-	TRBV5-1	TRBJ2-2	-	TGCGCCAGCAGCTTGGGTCTAGCGATCCCGAACACCGGGGAGCTGTTTTTT	CASSLGLAIPNTGELFF
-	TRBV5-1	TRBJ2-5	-	TGCGCCAGCACTATTGGGCAGGGTCAAGAGACCCAGTACTTC	CASTIGQGQETQYF
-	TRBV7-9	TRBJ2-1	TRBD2	TGTGCCAGCAGCTTAGCGGGACTAGCGGGGGATCGCTACAATGAGCAGTTCTTC	CASSLAGLAGDRYNEQFF
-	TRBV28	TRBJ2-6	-	TGTGCCAGCAGTTCCGGACGGTTTTCTGGGGCCAACGTCCTGACTTTC	CASSSGRFSGANVLTF
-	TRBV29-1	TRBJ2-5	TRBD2	TGCAGCGCAACCCGCGGGGGGGCCAGGGAGACCCAGTACTTC	CSATRGGARETQYF
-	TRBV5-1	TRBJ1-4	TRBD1	TGCGCCAGCAGTCTCGGGACAGTTAATGAAAAACTGTTTTTT	CASSLGTVNEKLFF
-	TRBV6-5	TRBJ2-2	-	TGTGCCAGCATGGGGTGGGCGAACACCGGGGAGCTGTTTTTT	CASMGWANTGELFF
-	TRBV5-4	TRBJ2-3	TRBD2	TGTGCCAGCAGCCTAAGGACTAGCGGGGGCACAGATACGCAGTATTTT	CASSLRTSGGTDTQYF